The next 5 T cell receptor beta chains were all read from a single sample in a study of T cell clonality in common variable immunodeficiency. These TCRs' antigens remain unknown. Study-wide points: Fewer deletions and N-nucleotide insertions were reportedly seen in common variable immunodeficiency TCR beta sequences.

Sequencing was performed with immunoSEQ multiplex PCR; in TCRdb, only in-frame clones are kept and a portion is missing. Singletons are absent from the sample, which has about 28,000 clones. The sequenced sample consisted of peripheral blood mononuclear cells. The origin of the receptors is a human donor with common variable immunodeficiency.

In its sample, this clone was seen a few times. The read ends 3 residues before the CDR3 terminus; that terminus is restored from the germline J gene. The rearrangement joins TRBV6-2 or TRBV6-3 to TRBJ2-1, with TRBD2 matching 10 bases. Per the germline V gene, CDR1 is MNHEY and CDR2 is SVGEGT. CDR3 size: 17 residues. V lost 4 bases to trimming and J lost 4 bases; unmatched junction nucleotides: 10. CDR3 protein: CASSSDKSGGAYNEQFF. Incomplete CDR3 DNA: TGTGCCAGCAGTTCCGACAAAAGCGGGGGGGCTTACAATGAG.

Partial CDR3 DNA: TGTGCCAGCAGTCCTGATCGCGGGGGATCCTACGAG. This gives the protein CASSPDRGGSYE. The full CDR3 protein reads CASSPDRGGSYEQYF. This chain uses TRBV7-2 with TRBJ2-7; 7 nucleotides line up with TRBD2. The CDR3 is cut off 3 residues early in the read; its end comes from the germline J gene. J gave up 1 base and V 6 bases, and 9 bases lay outside the gene matches. CDR3 length: 15 residues. CDR1 is SGHTA, CDR2 FQGNSA, per germline.

In its sample, this clone was seen many times. The read ends 3 residues early relative to the CDR3; the germline J gene fills the gap. The rearrangement uses TRBV7-2 and TRBJ1-4; 8 positions match TRBD1. Germline assignment: CDR1 SGHTA and CDR2 FQGNSA. V trimming: 6 bases; J trimming: 4 bases; junction bases outside the gene matches: 7. The CDR3 is made up of 15 amino acids. CDR3 sequence: CASRRDRGGNEKLFF. The CDR3 bases that were read are TGTGCCAGCAGGCGAGACAGGGGCGGTAATGAAAAA.

About this clone itself: The missing CDR3 end, 3 residues past where the read stops, is filled in from the germline J gene. The chain combines TRBV7-8 with TRBJ2-7, with 8 bases fitting TRBD2. CDR3 length equals 15 residues. The J segment lost 2 bases and the V segment lost 1 base, leaving 4 bases of the junction unmatched. Per germline, CDR1 SGHVS and CDR2 FQNEAQ. CDR3 sequence: CASSLGRGVPYEQYF. Incomplete CDR3 DNA: TGTGCCAGCAGCTTAGGGCGGGGGGTCCCCTACGAG.

About this clone: Read coverage stops 3 residues before the CDR3 terminus; the germline J gene supplies the remainder. J is TRBJ1-2 and V is TRBV7-9, with TRBD1 matching over 8 bases. The CDR3 has 15 residues. V shed 5 bases and J 2 bases; nucleotides not matched to a gene: 7. Germline lookup yields CDR1 SEHNR and CDR2 FQNEAQ (reference sequence). The sequenced CDR3 bases are TGTGCCAGCAGCCCCACGACAGGGGCCAACTATGGC. It specifies CASSPTTGANYG. In full, the CDR3 is CASSPTTGANYGYTF. Using reference TRBV7-9 and TRBJ1-2 for the parts outside the CDR3, the full variable domain is DTGVSQNPRHKITKRGQNVTFRCDPISEHNRLYWYRQTLGQGPEFLTYFQNEAQLEKSRLLSDRFSAERPKGSFSTLEIQRTEQGDSAMYLCASSPTTGANYGYTFGSGTRLTVV.